These 31 T cell receptor beta chains originate from one sample sequenced in a study of cytomegalovirus exposure and HLA in healthy donors. A multiplex PCR was run with 60 Vbeta primers and 13 Jbeta primers. The repertoire was sequenced with immunoSEQ multiplex PCR; TCRdb's copy has only in-frame clones and lacks some. The sample has tens of thousands of clones; less than 75% are singletons. Source material: PBMCs. The receptors come from a woman in her 30s in good health and CMV-seronegative.

The V and J genes are TRBV28 and TRBJ2-6, with D hard to call. The CDR3 contains 13 residues. The V and J ends lost 10 bases and 1 base respectively, with 8 bases between them. Germline V gene data show CDR1 as MDHEN and CDR2 as SYDVKM. CDR3 bases: TGTGCCATCCAGGTTTCTGGGGCCAACGTCCTGACTTTC. Its translation is CAIQVSGANVLTF. The whole variable domain, filled in from reference TRBV28 and TRBJ2-6, reads DVKVTQSSRYLVKRTGEKVFLECVQDMDHENMFWYRQDPGLGLRLIYFSYDVKMKEKGDIPEGYSVSREKKERFSLILESASTNQTSMYLCAIQVSGANVLTFGAGSRLTVL.

The chain is built from TRBV15 and TRBJ1-4; 9 bases match TRBD1. V gave up 8 bases and J gave up 1 base; unmatched junction bases: 2. Germline assignment: CDR1 LNHNV and CDR2 YYDKDF (reference sequence). This CDR3 spans 14 amino acids. CDR3 bases: TGTGCCACCGGGACAGGGAAAACTAATGAAAAACTGTTTTTT. It codes for CATGTGKTNEKLFF.

The table lists this clone with a few counts. This chain uses TRBV28 with TRBJ1-5; 7 nucleotides align to TRBD1. V shed 5 bases and J 4 bases; nucleotides not matched to a gene: 8. The CDR3 is 15 residues long. Germline V gene sequence: CDR1 MDHEN, CDR2 SYDVKM. The CDR3 loop reads CASSRRDSPNQPQHF. CDR3 DNA sequence: TGTGCCAGCAGTCGACGGGACAGTCCTAATCAGCCCCAGCATTTT.

This clone is a singleton in its sample. V and J are TRBV18 and TRBJ2-2, with TRBD1 matching over 7 bases. Looked up from germline, CDR1 is KGHSH and CDR2 is LQKENI. The J segment lost 1 base and the V segment lost 5 bases, leaving 4 bases of the junction unmatched. This CDR3 has 15 amino acids. In DNA form, the CDR3 reads TGTGCCAGCTCATTGCAGGGGGTGAACACCGGGGAGCTGTTTTTT. Its translation is CASSLQGVNTGELFF.

The chain has TRBV2 and TRBJ1-3; unclear D gene. Germline CDR1 is SNHLY and CDR2 is FYNNEI. The V end lost 4 bases, the J end lost 3 bases, and 13 bases lay between the germline ends. The CDR3 covers 15 residues. The DNA of the CDR3 is TGTGCCAGCAGTGTGGTGGGCGGGGTTGGAAACACCATATATTTT. Protein sequence: CASSVVGGVGNTIYF.

The gene calls are TRBV6-5 and TRBJ1-2; tentatively, D is TRBD1 (6 bases). The germline CDR1 and CDR2 sequences are MNHEY and SVGAGI. The CDR3 runs 13 residues. The germline V and J ends were trimmed by 6 bases and 0 bases, with 8 bases remaining between them. As DNA, the CDR3 is TGTGCCAGCAGGCGGACAGCTAACTATGGCTACACCTTC. Protein: CASRRTANYGYTF.

This clone was observed a few times. The rearrangement links TRBV19 to TRBJ1-5; 9 bases are a match to TRBD1. V was pared by 6 bases and J by 2 bases, with 5 bases of the junction left unmatched. There are 15 residues in the CDR3. The V gene's germline CDR1 is LNHDA and CDR2 SQIVND (reference sequence). CDR3 amino acids: CASSARTGGNQPQHF. CDR3 nucleotides: TGTGCCAGTAGCGCCCGGACAGGGGGCAATCAGCCCCAGCATTTT.

This clone was counted a few times. This chain links TRBV28 with TRBJ2-7; 9 bases match TRBD1. CDR3 length: 13 amino acids. Trimming took 5 bases from V and 3 from J; bases not matched to a gene: 2. From germline, CDR1 is MDHEN and CDR2 SYDVKM. The CDR3 bases are TGTGCCAGCAGTCTGGGACAGGGCTACGAGCAGTACTTC. Its protein is CASSLGQGYEQYF. Complete variable domain (other parts from reference TRBV28 and TRBJ2-7): DVKVTQSSRYLVKRTGEKVFLECVQDMDHENMFWYRQDPGLGLRLIYFSYDVKMKEKGDIPEGYSVSREKKERFSLILESASTNQTSMYLCASSLGQGYEQYFGPGTRLTVT.

The V and J genes are TRBV6-6 and TRBJ2-2, with D tentatively TRBD1 (6 bases). V lost 0 bases and J lost 5, with 10 bases in between. CDR1 MNHNY and CDR2 SVGAGI come from the germline V gene (reference sequence). The CDR3 sequence is 15 residues long. CDR3 nucleotides: TGTGCCAGCAGTTACTCCATACAGGGAACCGGGGAGCTGTTTTTT. This translates into CASSYSIQGTGELFF.

The chain has TRBV29-1 and TRBJ2-5; 8 positions match TRBD1. Per germline, CDR1 SQVTM and CDR2 ANQGSEA. The ends lost 5 bases at V and 5 bases at J; junction bases unmatched: 4. The CDR3 spans 12 residues. The CDR3 reads CSVTRGRETQYF. In DNA form, the CDR3 reads TGCAGCGTTACCAGGGGGCGGGAGACCCAGTACTTC.

The V gene is TRBV6-5, the J gene TRBJ1-2; D gene ambiguous. The CDR3 extends over 14 amino acids. Per the germline V gene, CDR1 is MNHEY and CDR2 is SVGAGI. Deletions cut 0 bases from V and 4 bases from J, with 9 bases between. CDR3 in DNA: TGTGCCAGCAGTTACTCAGAGGGTGGCTATGGCTACACCTTC. Its protein product is CASSYSEGGYGYTF.

This clone was counted between two and nine times. The rearrangement uses TRBV30 and TRBJ2-1; TRBD2 matches at 7 bases. Losses at the gene ends were 4 bases for V and 4 bases for J; bases not matched to a gene: 10. Germline CDR1 and CDR2: GTSNPN and SVGIG (reference sequence). The CDR3 sequence is 15 residues long. The CDR3 region has the DNA TGTGCCTGGATCAAAAGCGGGGCGGGGTACAATGAGCAGTTCTTC. Translation: CAWIKSGAGYNEQFF.

V and J are TRBV15 and TRBJ2-3; D uncertain. This CDR3 comprises 13 residues. Germline CDR1 is LNHNV and CDR2 is YYDKDF (reference sequence). V lost 7 bases to trimming and J lost 4 bases, with 12 bases between them. CDR3 coding DNA: TGTGCCACCAAAGTTCGCGGTCCAGATACGCAGTATTTT. Its translation: CATKVRGPDTQYF.

This clone was picked up one time. The chain couples TRBV11-2 to TRBJ1-2, with no clear D. The ends were cut back, 1 base at V and 0 bases at J, with 9 bases in the middle. CDR3 size: 15 residues. Per germline, CDR1 SGHAT and CDR2 FQNNGV. The CDR3, as DNA: TGTGCCAGCAGCTTAGTTAATCCGGCTAACTATGGCTACACCTTC. This translates into CASSLVNPANYGYTF. Drawing the rest from reference TRBV11-2 and TRBJ1-2, the complete variable domain is EAGVAQSPRYKIIEKRQSVAFWCNPISGHATLYWYQQILGQGPKLLIQFQNNGVVDDSQLPKDRFSAERLKGVDSTLKIQPAKLEDSAVYLCASSLVNPANYGYTFGSGTRLTVV.

This chain uses TRBV6-5 with TRBJ2-5; D remains unclear. The length of the CDR3 is 14 residues. Germline lookup yields CDR1 MNHEY and CDR2 SVGAGI. Trimming left V 6 bases short and J 3 bases short, with 14 bases between. The CDR3 sequence: CASSSLTQKETQYF. The CDR3, as DNA: TGTGCCAGCAGCTCCCTGACACAAAAAGAGACCCAGTACTTC.

The chain employs TRBV18 and TRBJ2-5; 7 bases agree with TRBD2. This CDR3 spans 15 amino acids. The germline gives CDR1 KGHSH, CDR2 LQKENI. The V segment lost 3 bases and the J segment 3 bases; nucleotides outside the gene matches: 7. CDR3 residues: CASSPGRGSEETQYF. CDR3 in DNA: TGTGCCAGCTCACCGGGGAGGGGCAGTGAAGAGACCCAGTACTTC. The whole variable domain, remainder taken from reference TRBV18 and TRBJ2-5, is NAGVMQNPRHLVRRRGQEARLRCSPMKGHSHVYWYRQLPEEGLKFMVYLQKENIIDESGMPKERFSAEFPKEGPSILRIQQVVRGDSAAYFCASSPGRGSEETQYFGPGTRLLVL.

V and J are TRBV10-3 and TRBJ1-5, with D possibly matching TRBD1 (6 bases). V was pared by 5 bases and J by 3 bases, with 8 bases between. This CDR3 has 13 amino acids. The germline V gene has CDR1 ENHRY and CDR2 SYGVKD. CDR3 amino acids: CAISRTDNQPQHF. DNA for the CDR3: TGTGCCATCAGTCGGACAGACAATCAGCCCCAGCATTTT.

This clone was observed a handful of times. This chain connects TRBV6-1 to TRBJ2-7; D is unresolved. The germline V gene encodes CDR1 MNHNS and CDR2 SASEGT. The V gene lost 2 bases and the J gene lost 4 bases, with 9 bases spanning the gap. This CDR3 spans 13 amino acids. CDR3 sequence reads: CASSENGLYEQYF. The CDR3 DNA reads TGTGCCAGCAGTGAAAACGGGTTGTACGAGCAGTACTTC.

This chain links TRBV12-5 with TRBJ2-3, with TRBD1 matching 8 bases. From germline, CDR1 is LGHNT and CDR2 FRNRAP. The CDR3 loop spans 15 amino acids. J was trimmed by 1 base and V by 0 bases; bases with no gene match: 0. DNA of the CDR3: TGTGCTAGTGGTTTGGTGACAGGGGGCACAGATACGCAGTATTTT. Its translation is CASGLVTGGTDTQYF.

The chain recombines TRBV5-1 with TRBJ2-5, with D perhaps TRBD2 (7 bases). Trimming cost V 3 bases and J 1 base, with 10 bases left between them. This CDR3 has 14 residues. Germline V gene data show CDR1 as SGHRS and CDR2 as YFSETQ. CDR3 in DNA: TGCGCCAGCAGCTGGGAGGGGGTCCAAGAGACCCAGTACTTC. Translated, it gives CASSWEGVQETQYF.

The chain carries TRBV25-1 and TRBJ2-2, with D perhaps matching TRBD2 (5 bases). The length of the CDR3 is 15 residues. CDR1 and CDR2 (germline): MGHDK, SYGVNS. Between the trimmed V and J ends, which lost 2 bases and 4 bases, there was a span of 11 bases. CDR3 nucleotide sequence: TGTGCCAGCAGTGAACGTCCGGGAACCACCGGGGAGCTGTTTTTT. Translated, it gives CASSERPGTTGELFF.

The chain employs TRBV6-5 and TRBJ1-3, with D possibly TRBD1 on 6 matching bases. The V end was cut by 0 bases, the J end by 4 bases, with 10 bases between. CDR3 size: 15 residues. From germline, CDR1 is MNHEY and CDR2 SVGAGI. The CDR3 DNA reads TGTGCCAGCAGTTACTCGTACAGGGCAGGAAACACCATATATTTT. It codes for CASSYSYRAGNTIYF.

The rearrangement uses TRBV10-3 and TRBJ2-5; a weak D match, TRBD1 (5 bases). The DNA end is more similar to TRBJ2-7, so the J call may be wrong. Germline V gene data show CDR1 as ENHRY and CDR2 as SYGVKD. The CDR3 length is 14 residues. In nucleotides, the CDR3 is TGTGCCATCAGTGAAGGGGCTGGAACTGACGAGCAGTACTTC. It encodes CAISEGAGTDEQYF.

The chain carries TRBV9 and TRBJ2-2; TRBD2 matches at 9 bases. CDR3 length: 17 residues. V lost 1 base, J lost 5 bases, and 9 bases stayed unmatched. CDR1 and CDR2 (germline): SGDLS, YYNGEE. The CDR3 region has the DNA TGTGCCAGCAGCGTATCCGGCGCGGGGGGGCGGACCGGGGAGCTGTTTTTT. Amino acids: CASSVSGAGGRTGELFF.

V and J are TRBV30 and TRBJ2-7; TRBD2 might be the D (7 bases). Germline lookup yields CDR1 GTSNPN and CDR2 SVGIG (reference sequence). V was clipped by 2 bases and J by 2 bases, with 13 bases between them. The CDR3 length is 14 residues. CDR3 DNA sequence: TGTGCCTGGAGTCCCCAAGGGGGGGCCTACGAGCAGTACTTC. Translated: CAWSPQGGAYEQYF.

In nucleotides, the CDR3 is TGTGCCAGTAGATCGACAGGGGGCTTAGATACGCAGTATTTT. Translating it yields CASRSTGGLDTQYF. The J gene is TRBJ2-3, the V gene TRBV19; TRBD1 matches at 10 bases. Unmatched junction bases numbered 5, after V lost 6 bases and J lost 5 bases. Germline CDR1 and CDR2: LNHDA and SQIVND (reference sequence). CDR3 length: 14 residues.

In regard to this clone: This same CDR3 is encoded by further DNA sequences in the sample. The chain uses TRBV4-3 and TRBJ1-2; D is possibly TRBD1 (5 bases). CDR1 LGHNA and CDR2 YSLEER come from the germline V gene. Trimming removed 0 bases at V and 3 bases at J, with 11 bases between. CDR3 size: 15 residues. The CDR3 protein is CASSQEEGVDYGYTF. The CDR3 nucleotides are TGCGCCAGCAGCCAAGAAGAAGGGGTGGACTATGGCTACACCTTC.

This clone occurred a few times. The J gene is TRBJ1-1, the V gene TRBV11-2; 8 bases line up with TRBD1. Germline CDR1 and CDR2: SGHAT and FQNNGV. The J segment lost 5 bases and the V segment lost 4 bases, leaving 6 bases of the junction unmatched. The CDR3 is 14 residues long. CDR3 protein: CASSWGRGLTEAFF. The CDR3 DNA sequence: TGTGCCAGCAGCTGGGGCAGGGGGCTTACTGAAGCTTTCTTT.

The J gene is TRBJ2-7, the V gene TRBV30, with 10 bases matching TRBD1. The CDR3 contains 14 residues. CDR1 is GTSNPN, CDR2 SVGIG, per germline (reference sequence). The V and J ends lost 4 bases and 5 bases, in that order; junction bases with no gene match: 8. CDR3 sequence reads: CAWTRQGANHEQYF. The CDR3 bases are TGTGCCTGGACCCGACAGGGGGCTAACCACGAGCAGTACTTC.

The V call is TRBV19, the J call TRBJ1-1; 7 bases agree with TRBD1. V shed 6 bases and J 3 bases; nucleotides not matched to a gene: 16. The CDR3 totals 17 residues. Germline values: CDR1 LNHDA, CDR2 SQIVND (reference sequence). The CDR3 loop reads CASRLQGPGPWDTEAFF. The CDR3 DNA sequence: TGTGCCAGTAGACTACAGGGGCCAGGGCCTTGGGACACTGAAGCTTTCTTT.

V and J are TRBV10-3 and TRBJ1-1; no clear D gene. Germline lookup yields CDR1 ENHRY and CDR2 SYGVKD. The CDR3 has 13 residues. Trimming pared 8 bases from V and 0 bases from J, leaving 10 bases between. The CDR3 region is CAISTGMNTEAFF. Written as DNA, the CDR3 is TGTGCCATCTCCACGGGAATGAACACTGAAGCTTTCTTT.